The next 20 T cell receptor beta chains were all read from a single sample in a study of blood T cell repertoires in COVID-19. Libraries were prepared by immunoSEQ multiplex PCR; TCRdb keeps only in-frame clonotypes and omits some of them. The sample yields more than 150,000 clones, 70% to 85% seen once. The sample was peripheral blood. All receptors come from a man in his fifties or sixties who had recovered from COVID-19.

This sequence joins TRBV29-1 and TRBJ2-7; 7 bases align to TRBD2. CDR1 and CDR2 from the germline V gene are SQVTM and ANQGSEA. V gave up 8 bases and J gave up 0 bases; unmatched junction bases: 10. The CDR3 has 14 residues. In DNA form, the CDR3 reads TGCAGCCTACTAGCGCGATATCCCTCCTACGAGCAGTACTTC. Encoded protein: CSLLARYPSYEQYF.

This clone was counted only a few times. CDR3 sequence: CATSDSVSGNLETQYF. CDR3 nucleotides: TGTGCCACCAGTGATAGTGTTAGCGGGAACTTAGAGACCCAGTACTTC. The chain links TRBV24-1 to TRBJ2-5; TRBD2 aligns across 8 bases. Germline loops: CDR1 KGHDR, CDR2 SFDVKD. The CDR3 is 16 amino acids. V shed 3 bases, J shed 4 bases, and the junction held 9 bases outside the gene matches.

This clone was seen only once. This rearrangement joins TRBV9 to TRBJ2-7; no clear D. The CDR3 sequence is 14 residues long. V lost 0 bases, J lost 2 bases, and 9 bases lay in between. Germline V gene data show CDR1 as SGDLS and CDR2 as YYNGEE. The CDR3 region is CASSVGVAPYEQYF. CDR3 DNA: TGTGCCAGCAGCGTAGGTGTAGCCCCCTACGAGCAGTACTTC.

V usage is TRBV7-9 and J usage is TRBJ1-1; TRBD1 matches at 10 bases. V shed 1 base and J 5 bases; nucleotides not matched to a gene: 4. Germline CDR1 reads SEHNR; CDR2 reads FQNEAQ (reference sequence). The CDR3 sequence is 15 residues long. The CDR3 spells CASSLVDRGRTEAFF. CDR3 bases: TGTGCCAGCAGCTTAGTAGACAGGGGGCGGACTGAAGCTTTCTTT.

The rearrangement links TRBV18 to TRBJ2-3, with 9 bases aligning to TRBD2. In germline, CDR1 is KGHSH, CDR2 LQKENI. V trimming: 0 bases; J trimming: 4 bases; junction bases outside the gene matches: 2. The CDR3 spans 15 residues. This CDR3 is CASSPPGGRADTQYF. CDR3 coding DNA: TGTGCCAGCTCACCACCCGGCGGGAGGGCAGATACGCAGTATTTT.

This chain joins TRBV27 and TRBJ1-5; the D gene is possibly TRBD1 (5 bases). V was pared by 6 bases and J by 2 bases, with 17 bases between. From germline, CDR1 is MNHEY and CDR2 SMNVEV (reference sequence). This CDR3 spans 16 amino acids. For the CDR3, the DNA is TGTGCCAGCAGGGCCAACGGGGGGGTAGGCAATCAGCCCCAGCATTTT. This encodes CASRANGGVGNQPQHF.

The chain recombines TRBV6-6 with TRBJ2-7; 10 positions match TRBD1. This CDR3 is built from 15 residues. Germline CDR1 is MNHNY and CDR2 is SVGAGI (reference sequence). Trimming at V came to 4 bases and at J to 6 bases, leaving 9 bases not matched to a gene. Here the CDR3 DNA reads TGTGCCAGCAGTTCAATCCCCGGACAGGGGGGCGAGCAGTACTTC. Translating gives CASSSIPGQGGEQYF.

The CDR3 DNA follows: TGTGCCAGCAGCACCGGACAGGGCACAGATACGCAGTATTTT. Translation: CASSTGQGTDTQYF. The chain carries TRBV7-3 and TRBJ2-3; 7 bases agree with TRBD1. The CDR3 consists of 14 residues. In germline, CDR1 is SGHTA, CDR2 FQGTGA. V lost 5 bases, J lost 1 base, and 3 bases stayed unmatched.

A few counts support this clone. The J gene is TRBJ2-2, the V gene TRBV7-8; 9 bases map to TRBD1. V was clipped by 4 bases and J by 15 bases; unmatched bases: 15. This CDR3 is built from 15 residues. Germline values: CDR1 SGHVS, CDR2 FQNEAQ. The CDR3 DNA reads as TGTGCCAGCAGCTCGCCGCGGGACAGGGCTAGCATGGTGTTTTTT. Its translation: CASSSPRDRASMVFF. The full variable domain, in which reference TRBV7-8 and TRBJ2-2 provide the parts outside the CDR3, is GAGVSQSPRYKVAKRGQDVALRCDPISGHVSLFWYQQALGQGPEFLTYFQNEAQLDKSGLPSDRFFAERPEGSVSTLKIQRTQQEDSAVYLCASSSPRDRASMVFFGEGSRLTVL.

The genes are TRBV7-8 and TRBJ2-3; TRBD2 agrees at 8 bases. The V gene's germline CDR1 is SGHVS and CDR2 FQNEAQ. The CDR3 spans 16 residues. Losses at the gene ends were 5 bases for V and 4 bases for J; bases not matched to a gene: 11. This CDR3 reads CASSISGSLWADTQYF. DNA for the CDR3: TGTGCCAGCAGCATCAGCGGGAGCCTCTGGGCAGATACGCAGTATTTT.

The V gene is TRBV3-1 (or the pseudogene TRBV3-2), the J gene TRBJ2-1; possible D gene TRBD2, 5 bases. Trimming cost V 0 bases and J 0 bases, with 9 bases left between them. The CDR3 is 16 amino acids. From germline, CDR1 is LGHDT and CDR2 YNNKEL (reference sequence). CDR3 in amino acids: CASSQDQRYSYNEQFF. The CDR3 DNA is TGTGCCAGCAGCCAAGACCAGCGGTACTCCTACAATGAGCAGTTCTTC.

This CDR3 is CASSPTRAVEQYF. CDR3 nucleotide sequence: TGTGCCAGCAGCCCGACTAGAGCGGTCGAGCAGTACTTC. This rearrangement joins TRBV2 to TRBJ2-7, with D possibly TRBD2 on 6 matching bases. CDR1 SNHLY and CDR2 FYNNEI come from the germline V gene. Trimming took 6 bases from V and 6 from J, leaving 15 bases between them. CDR3 length: 13 amino acids.

CDR3: CASSQEWGGGTDTQYF. The CDR3 DNA follows: TGTGCCAGCAGCCAAGAATGGGGCGGAGGCACAGATACGCAGTATTTT. The chain recombines TRBV3-1 (or the pseudogene TRBV3-2) with TRBJ2-3, with a tentative D call TRBD1 (5 bases). The CDR3 is made up of 16 amino acids. Germline CDR1 and CDR2: LGHDT and YNNKEL (reference sequence). V was trimmed by 0 bases and J by 1 base, leaving 11 bases between them.

The rearrangement joins TRBV11-3 to TRBJ2-1; 7 bases are a match to TRBD1. V lost 2 bases and J lost 9; bases outside the gene matches: 13. CDR3 length: 16 amino acids. The germline V gene has CDR1 SGHNT and CDR2 YENEEA. In DNA, the CDR3 is TGTGCCAGCAGCTTACTCAAAGGGGGCTGGGATAGTGAGCAGTTCTTC. It specifies CASSLLKGGWDSEQFF.

The chain carries TRBV6-5 and TRBJ2-5; D unresolved. Trimming cost V 6 bases and J 2 bases, with 10 bases left between them. The germline V gene encodes CDR1 MNHEY and CDR2 SVGAGI. There are 13 residues in the CDR3. The CDR3 nucleotides are TGTGCCAGCAGCCGCGGAAGACAAGAGACCCAGTACTTC. It encodes CASSRGRQETQYF.

The genes are TRBV11-2 and TRBJ2-2; TRBD1 matches at 10 bases. The CDR3 extends over 16 amino acids. The V gene end was trimmed by 4 bases and the J gene end by 5 bases; junction bases not matched to a gene: 7. Per the germline V gene, CDR1 is SGHAT and CDR2 is FQNNGV. The CDR3 sequence: CASSYRDRGFTGELFF. The CDR3 DNA follows: TGTGCCAGCAGCTACCGGGACAGGGGCTTTACCGGGGAGCTGTTTTTT.

CDR3: CASSIPRQNNSPLHF. As DNA, the CDR3 is TGCGCCAGCAGCATCCCTCGACAGAATAATTCACCCCTCCACTTT. V is TRBV5-1 and J is TRBJ1-6, with D possibly matching TRBD1 (5 bases). Per germline, CDR1 SGHRS and CDR2 YFSETQ. Deletions cut 4 bases from V and 5 bases from J, with 13 bases between. There are 15 residues in the CDR3.

The V call is TRBV19, the J call TRBJ2-1; TRBD1 agrees at 8 bases. Germline V gene data show CDR1 as LNHDA and CDR2 as SQIVND (reference sequence). This CDR3 is built from 13 residues. Germline trimming cut 6 bases from V and 8 bases from J; bases unmatched to any gene: 6. In nucleotides, the CDR3 is TGTGCCAGTAGAGGACAGGGAGTCGATGAGCAGTTCTTC. Protein sequence: CASRGQGVDEQFF.

The J gene is TRBJ2-7, the V gene TRBV2; TRBD2 might be the D (5 bases). This CDR3 contains 15 residues. The V gene lost 8 bases and the J gene lost 0 bases, with 17 bases spanning the gap. Germline loops: CDR1 SNHLY, CDR2 FYNNEI. CDR3 bases: TGTGCCAGCCCAAAGCTGAGCGGAAACTCCTACGAGCAGTACTTC. Its protein product is CASPKLSGNSYEQYF.

The rearrangement uses TRBV6-5 and TRBJ2-5; 12 positions match TRBD2. CDR1 is MNHEY and CDR2 is SVGAGI in the germline V gene. The J segment lost 5 bases and the V segment lost 5 bases, leaving 6 bases of the junction unmatched. This CDR3 contains 15 residues. The CDR3 loop reads CASSLTSGSRETQYF. DNA for the CDR3: TGTGCCAGCAGTCTGACTAGCGGGAGTCGGGAGACCCAGTACTTC.